One and the same sample provided the 4 T cell receptor beta chains below, sequenced in a study of Graves' ophthalmopathy and Graves' hyperthyroidism. Scientists amplified the TCR beta CDR3 regions from RNA transcripts. First-round RT-PCR relied on HTBI primers, and a second-round multiplex PCR came next. MiXCR was run by TCRdb on the multiplex PCR reads, yielding one entry per CDR3 protein. Of some 750,000 distinct CDR3 sequences in the sample, around 40% were seen once. The sequenced sample consisted of peripheral blood. All receptors derive from an adult man with Graves' ophthalmopathy.

This clonotype was detected many times. The CDR3 is CATSDRLAGMETQYF. CDR3 sequence (DNA): TGTGCCACCAGTGATCGACTAGCGGGGATGGAGACCCAGTACTTC. The J gene is TRBJ2-5, the V gene TRBV24-1; TRBD2 agrees at 11 bases. Losses at the gene ends were 3 bases for V and 5 bases for J; bases not matched to a gene: 4. The CDR3 spans 15 residues. Germline-derived CDR1 and CDR2 are KGHDR and SFDVKD.

This CDR3 is CASSSSSPSTSGRTYEQYF. The CDR3 nucleotides are TGTGCCAGCAGCTCTAGTTCCCCCTCGACTAGCGGGAGAACCTACGAGCAGTACTTC. This chain joins TRBV7-9 and TRBJ2-7; TRBD2 aligns across 12 bases. This CDR3 has 19 residues. CDR1 and CDR2 from the germline V gene are SEHNR and FQNEAQ (reference sequence). Unmatched junction bases numbered 15, after V lost 4 bases and J lost 2 bases.

The chain employs TRBV7-9 and TRBJ2-7; D is possibly TRBD1 (6 bases). V was cut by 5 bases and J by 0 bases, with 20 bases left in between. The CDR3 runs 17 residues. In germline, CDR1 is SEHNR, CDR2 FQNEAQ (reference sequence). Here the CDR3 DNA reads TGTGCCAGCAGCCTTCCCTCCTCAGGGGCCCCCTCCTACGAGCAGTACTTC. It yields the protein CASSLPSSGAPSYEQYF.

This sequence joins TRBV7-2 and TRBJ2-7; D remains unclear. V gave up 4 bases and J gave up 2 bases, with 9 bases separating them. The CDR3 sequence is 13 residues long. The V gene's germline CDR1 is SGHTA and CDR2 FQGNSA. As DNA, the CDR3 is TGTGCCAGCAGCTCAGGAGTTACCTACGAGCAGTACTTC. This gives the protein CASSSGVTYEQYF.